These 21 T cell receptor beta chains were sequenced from one sample in a study of Graves' ophthalmopathy and Graves' hyperthyroidism. Researchers took RNA transcripts and amplified TCR beta CDR3 regions from them. First-round RT-PCR used HTBI primers; second-round multiplex PCR followed. A single record per CDR3 protein comes from TCRdb applying MiXCR to the multiplex PCR reads. The sample records over a million distinct CDR3 sequences, less than 45% being singletons. The sample taken for sequencing was peripheral blood or thyroid tissue (not recorded which). Receptors originate from an adult man with Graves' hyperthyroidism.

This clonotype appeared a single time. CDR3 in amino acids: CASSLGTGGNSPQHF. The CDR3 nucleotides are TGTGCCAGCAGCTTAGGGACAGGGGGAAATTCACCCCAGCATTTT. The V and J genes are TRBV7-9 and TRBJ1-5; 10 bases map to TRBD1. The CDR3 covers 15 residues. The ends lost 1 base at V and 10 bases at J; junction bases unmatched: 7. The germline V gene has CDR1 SEHNR and CDR2 FQNEAQ (reference sequence).

Note on this clonotype: A clone one base away is much larger, so this may be a read error. This rearrangement joins TRBV2 to TRBJ2-7; D unresolved. Germline CDR1 SNHLY, CDR2 FYNNEI. This CDR3 is 15 amino acids long. V was pared by 6 bases and J by 3 bases, with 18 bases between. The CDR3 region has the DNA TGTGCCAGCAGGGTCAGTTTGGTGCGTTACTACGAGCAGTACTTC. It encodes CASRVSLVRYYEQYF.

The chain uses TRBV19 and TRBJ1-5; 7 nucleotides align to TRBD1. From germline, CDR1 is LNHDA and CDR2 SQIVND (reference sequence). V trimming: 2 bases; J trimming: 4 bases; junction bases outside the gene matches: 8. This CDR3 has 16 amino acids. In nucleotides, the CDR3 is TGTGCCAGTAGTATAAGGGGGCGCGGGTGGAATCAGCCCCAGCATTTT. Translation: CASSIRGRGWNQPQHF. Supplemented by reference TRBV19 and TRBJ1-5, the full variable domain reads DGGITQSPKYLFRKEGQNVTLSCEQNLNHDAMYWYRQDPGQGLRLIYYSQIVNDFQKGDIAEGYSVSREKKESFPLTVTSAQKNPTAFYLCASSIRGRGWNQPQHFGDGTRLSIL.

This clonotype has only one observation. This clone may be a read error of a much larger clone one base away. The V call is TRBV7-9, the J call TRBJ2-2; TRBD2 matches at 7 bases. The CDR3 sequence is 13 residues long. With 2 bases clipped from V and 7 bases from J, the junction kept 1 base outside the gene matches. Germline assignment: CDR1 SEHNR and CDR2 FQNEAQ (reference sequence). The CDR3 loop reads CASSLLAVGELFF. In DNA form, the CDR3 reads TGTGCCAGCAGCTTACTAGCGGTCGGGGAGCTGTTTTTT.

This clonotype was found many times. This chain links TRBV6-5 with TRBJ2-7, with TRBD1 identical over 8 bases. The CDR3 has 14 residues. V shed 7 bases, J shed 6 bases, and the junction held 11 bases outside the gene matches. CDR1 is MNHEY, CDR2 SVGAGI, per germline. CDR3 coding DNA: TGTGCCAGCATACTTGACAGGGGTCGCGTCGAGCAGTACTTC. Amino acid sequence: CASILDRGRVEQYF.

The CDR3, as DNA: TGCAGCGTTGATGAGAGGTTGGGAGAGACCCAGTACTTC. Its protein is CSVDERLGETQYF. This chain connects TRBV29-1 to TRBJ2-5, with D unclear. The ends were cut back, 3 bases at V and 4 bases at J, with 12 bases in the middle. The CDR3 is made up of 13 amino acids. Germline V CDR1 and CDR2: SQVTM, ANQGSEA.

The sample holds many counts of this clonotype. The J gene is TRBJ1-5, the V gene TRBV5-1; possibly TRBD1 for D (6 bases). V lost 5 bases, J lost 4 bases, and 10 bases lay in between. The V gene's germline CDR1 is SGHRS and CDR2 YFSETQ. The CDR3 totals 13 residues. The DNA of the CDR3 is TGCGCCAGCAGTACAGGGACAAATCAGCCCCAGCATTTT. It is translated as CASSTGTNQPQHF.

In its sample, this clonotype was seen a few times. The genes are TRBV10-3 and TRBJ1-2; possibly TRBD1 for D (5 bases). The CDR3 extends over 15 amino acids. Germline-derived CDR1 and CDR2 are ENHRY and SYGVKD. Trimming removed 10 bases at V and 2 bases at J, with 20 bases between. The CDR3: CASSPSDSLNYGYTF. CDR3 DNA sequence: TGTGCCAGCAGCCCTTCAGACAGCCTAAACTATGGCTACACCTTC.

The chain recombines TRBV7-9 with TRBJ1-1; TRBD1 might be the D (5 bases). Looked up from germline, CDR1 is SEHNR and CDR2 is FQNEAQ (reference sequence). With 3 bases removed from V and 8 bases from J, the gap between germline ends came to 13 bases. The CDR3 contains 13 residues. The CDR3 loop is CASSFGTNREAFF. The DNA of the CDR3 is TGTGCCAGCAGCTTTGGGACGAACAGGGAAGCTTTCTTT.

The V gene is TRBV18, the J gene TRBJ2-5; unclear D gene. CDR1 and CDR2 from the germline V gene are KGHSH and LQKENI. This CDR3 comprises 13 residues. Trimming took 6 bases from V and 5 from J, leaving 13 bases between them. CDR3 amino acids: CASSQADGETQYF. DNA of the CDR3: TGTGCCAGCTCGCAGGCGGATGGGGAGACCCAGTACTTC.

Remarks on this clonotype: A single base separates this from a much larger clone, so it may be a read error. The chain uses TRBV10-3 and TRBJ2-7; D unresolved. This CDR3 has 15 residues. Germline CDR1 ENHRY, CDR2 SYGVKD. The DNA of the CDR3 is TGTGCCACCAGTGCCGTTGGGCAGAGCTCCTACGAGCAGTACTTC. This gives the protein CATSAVGQSSYEQYF.

This clonotype was seen repeatedly, ten times or more. The chain carries TRBV20-1 and TRBJ2-5, with 13 bases that match TRBD2. Germline CDR1 reads DFQATT; CDR2 reads SNEGSKA (reference sequence). The V segment lost 6 bases and the J segment 4 bases; nucleotides outside the gene matches: 5. This CDR3 is 14 amino acids long. CDR3 residues: CSATSGGARETQYF. As DNA, the CDR3 is TGCAGTGCCACTAGCGGGGGGGCCCGAGAGACCCAGTACTTC.

This clonotype was recorded at least ten times. This chain joins TRBV25-1 and TRBJ2-2; D is unresolved. Germline V gives CDR1 MGHDK, CDR2 SYGVNS. V lost 1 base and J lost 6, with 6 bases in between. The CDR3 covers 13 residues. CDR3 region: CASSEWKSGELFF. The CDR3 region has the DNA TGTGCCAGCAGTGAATGGAAGTCCGGGGAGCTGTTTTTT. The full variable domain, rest sourced from reference TRBV25-1 and TRBJ2-2, is EADIYQTPRYLVIGTGKKITLECSQTMGHDKMYWYQQDPGMELHLIHYSYGVNSTEKGDLSSESTVSRIRTEHFPLTLESARPSHTSQYLCASSEWKSGELFFGEGSRLTVL.

This clonotype was counted at least ten times. The DNA of the CDR3 is TGCAGTGCTGAGGACTCCCAGGGCAATCAGCCCCAGCATTTT. Translated: CSAEDSQGNQPQHF. The chain recombines TRBV20-1 with TRBJ1-5; D unclear. V was cut by 5 bases and J by 2 bases, with 13 bases left in between. CDR3 size: 14 residues. Germline V gene data show CDR1 as DFQATT and CDR2 as SNEGSKA (reference sequence).

The chain uses TRBV11-2 and TRBJ2-5; D ambiguous. The CDR3 is 12 residues long. Per germline, CDR1 SGHAT and CDR2 FQNNGV. This chain's CDR3 is CASLLSGETQYF. The CDR3, as DNA: TGTGCTAGCCTCCTTAGTGGGGAGACCCAGTACTTC.

This rearrangement joins TRBV24-1 to TRBJ2-2; D is perhaps TRBD1 (6 bases). This CDR3 spans 17 amino acids. CDR1 is KGHDR and CDR2 is SFDVKD in the germline V gene. V was clipped by 1 base and J by 0 bases, with 11 bases between them. CDR3 loop: CATSDFLDSANTGELFF. The CDR3 DNA is TGTGCCACCAGTGATTTTTTGGACAGCGCGAACACCGGGGAGCTGTTTTTT.

The sample holds many counts of this clonotype. The chain combines TRBV14 with TRBJ1-4; 8 bases agree with TRBD1. The CDR3 has 16 residues. CDR1 is SGHDN and CDR2 is FVKESK in the germline V gene. The V gene end was trimmed by 3 bases and the J gene end by 3 bases; junction bases not matched to a gene: 6. The CDR3 DNA is TGTGCCAGCAGCCAGGCAGGGGGCGCGGCTAATGAAAAACTGTTTTTT. Its protein product is CASSQAGGAANEKLFF. Full variable domain (outside the CDR3, taken from reference TRBV14 and TRBJ1-4): EAGVTQFPSHSVIEKGQTVTLRCDPISGHDNLYWYRRVMGKEIKFLLHFVKESKQDESGMPNNRFLAERTGGTYSTLKVQPAELEDSGVYFCASSQAGGAANEKLFFGSGTQLSVL.

Ten or more counts support this clonotype. V usage is TRBV9 and J usage is TRBJ1-6; possibly TRBD1 for D (5 bases). The CDR3 spans 13 residues. V gave up 4 bases and J gave up 9 bases, with 11 bases separating them. Germline V gene sequence: CDR1 SGDLS, CDR2 YYNGEE. CDR3 sequence (DNA): TGTGCCAGCAGCCCGACCGGGGGTTCACCCCTCCACTTT. It codes for CASSPTGGSPLHF.

This clonotype was seen ten or more times. The chain carries TRBV20-1 and TRBJ1-1; D gene uncertain. CDR3 length: 11 amino acids. CDR1 is DFQATT and CDR2 is SNEGSKA in the germline V gene (reference sequence). V was clipped by 1 base and J by 6 bases, with 6 bases between them. For the CDR3, the DNA is TGCAGTGCTAGAGGGGCCCCTGAAGCTTTCTTT. It translates to CSARGAPEAFF.

This clonotype appeared many times. This rearrangement joins TRBV20-1 to TRBJ1-5, with 7 nucleotides matching TRBD1. This CDR3 is built from 17 residues. Per germline, CDR1 DFQATT and CDR2 SNEGSKA (reference sequence). With 2 bases clipped from V and 2 bases from J, the junction kept 12 bases outside the gene matches. CDR3 loop: CSARPEGATSGNQPQHF. The CDR3 DNA is TGCAGTGCTAGACCGGAGGGGGCGACTTCGGGCAATCAGCCCCAGCATTTT.

Points on this clonotype: A much larger clone lies a single base off, so this may be a read error. The V gene is TRBV7-9, the J gene TRBJ2-7; 11 bases are a match to TRBD1. Germline V lookup: CDR1 SEHNR, CDR2 FQNEAQ (reference sequence). J lost 6 bases, V lost 4 bases, and 5 bases had no gene match. The CDR3 totals 14 residues. CDR3 nucleotide sequence: TGTGCCAGCAGCTCCTCGGGACAGGGGGTCGAGCAGTACTTC. It specifies CASSSSGQGVEQYF. Using reference TRBV7-9 and TRBJ2-7 for the parts outside the CDR3, the full variable domain is DTGVSQNPRHKITKRGQNVTFRCDPISEHNRLYWYRQTLGQGPEFLTYFQNEAQLEKSRLLSDRFSAERPKGSFSTLEIQRTEQGDSAMYLCASSSSGQGVEQYFGPGTRLTVT.